This TCR beta chain derives from a study of T-cell reconstitution after alpha-beta-depleted transplantation in children. Notes on the study in general: The authors attributed T-cell counts and diversity one year after transplant mostly to newly produced T cells.

Regarding this clonotype: What it binds is not known.

TCRbeta library construction was performed incorporating unique molecular identifiers. TCRdb itself ran the PCR reads through MiXCR, one entry per CDR3 protein. The table shows 300,000 to 350,000 distinct CDR3 sequences, with under 20% occurring only once. V lost 5 bases, J lost 2 bases, and 7 bases stayed unmatched. CDR3 size: 15 residues. Looked up from germline, CDR1 is SGHTA and CDR2 is FQGNSA. The chain uses TRBV7-2 and TRBJ2-7; TRBD2 aligns across 9 bases. This clonotype originated in a male patient between 2 and 15 years old who had a stem cell transplant for acute lymphoblastic leukemia, so the T cells may come from the graft donor. Sequenced here: PBMCs, mostly from graft donor cells, sampled 360 days after TCRalphabeta/CD19-depleted stem cell transplant. CDR3: CASSPLAGLAYEQYF. The CDR3 region has the DNA TGTGCCAGCAGCCCACTAGCGGGCCTAGCCTACGAGCAGTACTTC. Variable domain in full (rest from reference TRBV7-2 and TRBJ2-7): GAGVSQSPSNKVTEKGKDVELRCDPISGHTALYWYRQSLGQGLEFLIYFQGNSAPDKSGLPSDRFSAERTGGSVSTLTIQRTQQEDSAVYLCASSPLAGLAYEQYFGPGTRLTVT.